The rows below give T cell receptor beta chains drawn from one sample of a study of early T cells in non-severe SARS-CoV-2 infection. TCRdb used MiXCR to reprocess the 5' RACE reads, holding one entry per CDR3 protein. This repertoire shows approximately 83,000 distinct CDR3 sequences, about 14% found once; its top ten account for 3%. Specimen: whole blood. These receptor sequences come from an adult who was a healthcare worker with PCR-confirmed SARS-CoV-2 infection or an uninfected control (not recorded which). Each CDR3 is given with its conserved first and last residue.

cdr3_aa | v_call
CSATLDGREQYF | TRBV29-1
CSARESGLIVETQYF | TRBV29-1
CSVYKGLENIQYF | TRBV29-1
CASSPRLAGTYNEQFF | TRBV27
CASSYSATGEYEQYF | TRBV6-6
CASSPRVRGWGTEAFF | TRBV5-6
CASSPRTPGQGADEQYF | TRBV18
CASSQDITAQETQYF | TRBV3-1
CASSQDAYQPQHF | TRBV3-1
CSASPGQGNQPQHF | TRBV20-1
CASREGKGLTNEKLFF | TRBV6-1
CSVDGDRGYTF | TRBV29-1
CSARGTRAGEQYF | TRBV20-1
CASSEIPSGYTF | TRBV2
CASVGSGQETQYF | TRBV12-3/TRBV12-4
CASSQDGRNEQFF | TRBV4-2
CASKLPVWGEAFF | TRBV12-3/TRBV12-4
CASSQSDEGTEAFF | TRBV3-1
CASSEWSIDYGYTF | TRBV25-1
CAWSIQGGGYEQYF | TRBV30
CASSVAPSRANEQFF | TRBV9
CASSPSTVQETQYF | TRBV7-7
CASSPTLSYGQYF | TRBV27
CASSVDDETNYGYTF | TRBV9
CASSPGGISAFGYTF | TRBV3-1
CASSLAGEAFF | TRBV14
CASSSDRSYEQYF | TRBV7-9
CASSRSRMDLAKNIQYF | TRBV3-1
CSARDRIGSQGAIEKLFF | TRBV20-1
CATSDTPTSGRRRDEQFF | TRBV24-1
CASSLRVSWGTDTQYF | TRBV5-4
CASSELTETQYF | TRBV2
CASSQDPGGWGMADRSGQYF | TRBV4-1
CASSMEGKNTGELFF | TRBV19
CASSVDNEQFF | TRBV9
CASRGPSSYNEQFF | TRBV27
CASGYLGYEQYF | TRBV2
CSATERSDTQYF | TRBV20-1
CASSPPGTRSNQPQHF | TRBV18
CASSPPQVPSELFF | TRBV3-1
CASSLGSTYEQYF | TRBV27
CASSLGTGGEGYTF | TRBV5-5
CASSQGAASGPVETQYF | TRBV4-1